The source of this T cell receptor beta chain is a study of early T cells in non-severe SARS-CoV-2 infection. The V end lost 7 bases, the J end lost 3 bases, and 12 bases lay between the germline ends. The CDR3 runs to 13 residues. Germline V gene lookup returns CDR1 SGHRS and CDR2 YFSETQ. Study results and caveats: Matching against VDJdb likely underestimated virus-specific expansions, favoring anti-spike CD8.

This clonotype was observed at least ten times. The antigen remains undetermined. Individual cDNA molecules were tagged with unique molecular identifiers, the study reported. TCRdb recomputed calls from the 5' RACE reads with MiXCR, one row per CDR3 protein. The data show 53,000 or so distinct CDR3 sequences, 7% to 9% seen once. The origin of this receptor is an adult who was a healthcare worker with PCR-confirmed SARS-CoV-2 infection or an uninfected control (not recorded which). This rearrangement joins TRBV5-1 to TRBJ2-3, with a weak D call TRBD1 (5 bases). Material: whole blood. This CDR3 is CASSQGGTDTQYF. The CDR3 DNA reads as TGCGCCAGCTCCCAGGGTGGTACAGATACGCAGTATTTT.